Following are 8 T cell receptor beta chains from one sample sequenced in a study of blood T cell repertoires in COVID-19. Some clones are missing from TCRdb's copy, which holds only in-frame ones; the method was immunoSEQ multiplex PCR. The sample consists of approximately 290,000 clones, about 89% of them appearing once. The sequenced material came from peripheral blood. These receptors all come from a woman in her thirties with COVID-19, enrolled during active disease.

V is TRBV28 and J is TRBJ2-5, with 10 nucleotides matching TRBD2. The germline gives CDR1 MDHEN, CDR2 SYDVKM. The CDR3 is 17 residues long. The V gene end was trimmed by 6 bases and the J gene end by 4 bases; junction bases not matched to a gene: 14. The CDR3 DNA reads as TGTGCCAGCAGCTTACGGGTGGGACTAGCGAAGATAGAGACCCAGTACTTC. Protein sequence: CASSLRVGLAKIETQYF.

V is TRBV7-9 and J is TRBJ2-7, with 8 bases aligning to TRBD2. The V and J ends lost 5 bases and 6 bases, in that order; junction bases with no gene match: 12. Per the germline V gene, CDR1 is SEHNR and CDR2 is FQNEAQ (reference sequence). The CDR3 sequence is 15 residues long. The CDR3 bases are TGTGCCAGCAGCCCGGGACTAGGATTGTCCGCCGAGCAGTACTTC. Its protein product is CASSPGLGLSAEQYF. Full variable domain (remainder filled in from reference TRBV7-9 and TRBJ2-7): DTGVSQNPRHKITKRGQNVTFRCDPISEHNRLYWYRQTLGQGPEFLTYFQNEAQLEKSRLLSDRFSAERPKGSFSTLEIQRTEQGDSAMYLCASSPGLGLSAEQYFGPGTRLTVT.

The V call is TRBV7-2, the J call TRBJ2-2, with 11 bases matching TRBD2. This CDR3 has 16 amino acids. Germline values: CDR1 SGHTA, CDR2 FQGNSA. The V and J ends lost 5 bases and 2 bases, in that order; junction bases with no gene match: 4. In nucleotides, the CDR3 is TGTGCCAGCAGCCCCACTAGCGGGAGAAACACCGGGGAGCTGTTTTTT. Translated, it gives CASSPTSGRNTGELFF.

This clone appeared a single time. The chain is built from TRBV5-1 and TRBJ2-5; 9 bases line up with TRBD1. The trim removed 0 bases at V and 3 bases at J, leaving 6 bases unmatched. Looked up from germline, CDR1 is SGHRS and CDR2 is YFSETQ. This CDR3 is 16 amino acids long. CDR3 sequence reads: CASSLVGQGDEETQYF. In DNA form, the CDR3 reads TGCGCCAGCAGCTTGGTGGGACAGGGTGACGAAGAGACCCAGTACTTC.

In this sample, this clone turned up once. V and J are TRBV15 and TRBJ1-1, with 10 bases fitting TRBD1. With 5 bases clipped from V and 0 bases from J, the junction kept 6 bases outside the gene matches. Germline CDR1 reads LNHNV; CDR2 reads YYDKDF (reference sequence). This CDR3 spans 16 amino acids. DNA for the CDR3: TGTGCCACCAGCGGGAGGACAGGGGGTATGAACACTGAAGCTTTCTTT. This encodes CATSGRTGGMNTEAFF.

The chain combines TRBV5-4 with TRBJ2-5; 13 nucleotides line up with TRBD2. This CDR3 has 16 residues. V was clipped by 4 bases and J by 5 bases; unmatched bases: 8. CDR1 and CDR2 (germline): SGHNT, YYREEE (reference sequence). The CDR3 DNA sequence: TGTGCCAGCAGCCGCTCGGGACTAGCGGGATTGGAGACCCAGTACTTC. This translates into CASSRSGLAGLETQYF.

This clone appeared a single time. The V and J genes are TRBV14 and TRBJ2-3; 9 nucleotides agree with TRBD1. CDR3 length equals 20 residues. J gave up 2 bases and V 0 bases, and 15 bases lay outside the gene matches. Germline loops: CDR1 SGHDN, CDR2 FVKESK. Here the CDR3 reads CASSQDIFLPWDRATDTQYF. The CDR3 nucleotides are TGTGCCAGCAGCCAAGATATTTTCCTCCCGTGGGACAGGGCCACAGATACGCAGTATTTT.

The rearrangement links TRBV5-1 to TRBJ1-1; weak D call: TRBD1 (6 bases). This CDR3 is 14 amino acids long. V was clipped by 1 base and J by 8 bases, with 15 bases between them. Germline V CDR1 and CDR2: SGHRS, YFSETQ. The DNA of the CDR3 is TGCGCCAGCAGCTTGAGATGGGACAAAGGCGAAGCTTTCTTT. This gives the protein CASSLRWDKGEAFF.